What follows describes a single TCR beta chain. Antigen specificity is unknown. A much larger clone is a single base away; this may be a read error. The CDR3 covers 12 residues. Germline CDR1 reads MNHEY; CDR2 reads SVGEGT. After constant-region reverse-primer amplification, full-length variable regions underwent semi-nested PCR with Nested Universal Primer A. TCRdb reprocessed the 5' RACE reads via MiXCR and lists one record per CDR3 protein. The sample consists of roughly 7,800 distinct CDR3 sequences, more than 15% of them appearing once. Points from the study as a whole: The TCR gene usage of tumor memory CD4+ T cells clustered together with blood and lymph node memory CD4+ cells and with lymph node naive CD4+ cells. Tumor-infiltrating Treg TCR alpha and beta sequences overlapped most with tumor naive CD4+ T cells, then blood naive. Whole repertoires were not studied in the larger cohort, only one V-J beta rearrangement.

Sequenced sample: memory CD4+ T cells sorted from blood. Subset described: memory CD4+ T cells, CD4+CD45RO+CD25-. The J gene is TRBJ1-1, the V gene TRBV6-2 or TRBV6-3; weak D call: TRBD1 (5 bases). The sequence was collected from a female donor with breast cancer. The CDR3 DNA sequence: TGTGCCAGCAGTTACGGGGGGACTGAAGCTTCCTTT. Residues: CASSYGGTEASF.